This TCR beta chain was profiled in a study of memory CD4+ T cells and cytomegalovirus serostatus. This clone was recorded once. Single viable CD3+CD4+CD8-CD45RO+ cells were sorted as the memory CD4+ T cells. CMV serostatus came from serum IgG against pp150, pp28, p38, p52. CD4+ T cells were isolated by positive magnetic selection. V was clipped by 0 bases and J by 4 bases, with 13 bases between them. CDR1 and CDR2 from the germline V gene are GTSNPN and SVGIG (reference sequence). This CDR3 spans 15 amino acids. The data were produced by immunoSEQ multiplex PCR, yet TCRdb's version contains in-frame clones alone and is incomplete. The sample shows 40,000 to 55,000 clones, 76% of them seen only once.

The V call is TRBV30, the J call TRBJ1-5; D gene uncertain. Input material: memory CD4+ T cells from blood. The receptor comes from an adult in good health and CMV-seronegative. The CDR3 loop reads CAWSVAANLNQPQHF. As DNA, the CDR3 is TGTGCCTGGAGTGTCGCGGCAAACTTAAATCAGCCCCAGCATTTT.